These T cell receptor beta chains were read from a single sample in a study of T cell repertoires in cytomegalovirus infection. From the reads, TCRdb called clonotypes with MiXCR, one entry per CDR3 protein. The data contain nearly 450,000 distinct CDR3 sequences, roughly 31% of them seen just once; the ten biggest clones take up roughly 13%. Sequenced: PBMCs. The receptors shown here come from a human donor in good health (CMV status not recorded). Some clones in this sample may be carry-over from other donors' samples. CDR3s leave out the opening cysteine and the closing phenylalanine or tryptophan. Each record gives: V gene, J gene, CDR3 protein.

V gene: TRBV7-2; J gene: TRBJ2-2; CDR3 protein: DSSRSRGLTGELF
V gene: TRBV7-2; J gene: TRBJ2-3; CDR3 protein: ASSLSGLAGGQPDTQY
V gene: TRBV2; J gene: TRBJ2-1; CDR3 protein: ASSDTLLYEQF
V gene: TRBV7-8; J gene: TRBJ2-1; CDR3 protein: ASSLGSVSYNEQF
V gene: TRBV6-8; J gene: TRBJ1-5; CDR3 protein: ASSGTGGRVEPQH
V gene: TRBV5-5; J gene: TRBJ2-3; CDR3 protein: ASSSWVGTGSTDTQY
V gene: TRBV19; J gene: TRBJ2-7; CDR3 protein: ARSSQYPYEQY
V gene: TRBV7-2; J gene: TRBJ1-1; CDR3 protein: ASSYSGTVLNTEAF
V gene: TRBV11-2; J gene: TRBJ2-1; CDR3 protein: ASSLALSGNEQF
V gene: TRBV5-1; J gene: TRBJ2-5; CDR3 protein: ASSLQGEETQY
V gene: TRBV19; J gene: TRBJ1-5; CDR3 protein: ASSPTGADQPQH
V gene: TRBV7-2; J gene: TRBJ2-7; CDR3 protein: ASSLSGTQY
V gene: TRBV24-1; J gene: TRBJ2-5; CDR3 protein: ATSDLRTGWETQY
V gene: TRBV5-1; J gene: TRBJ2-2; CDR3 protein: ASSPGLASYGELF
V gene: TRBV27; J gene: TRBJ2-7; CDR3 protein: ASSPHTGSYEQY
V gene: TRBV30; J gene: TRBJ1-6; CDR3 protein: AWSEQDNSPLH
V gene: TRBV7-2; J gene: TRBJ1-6; CDR3 protein: ASSLDWTRDNSPLH
V gene: TRBV15; J gene: TRBJ2-5; CDR3 protein: ATSRGRGGFETQY
V gene: TRBV2; J gene: TRBJ1-4; CDR3 protein: ASSETGLAAAKLF
V gene: TRBV7-2; J gene: TRBJ2-2; CDR3 protein: ASSLQRGGTGELF
V gene: TRBV5-4; J gene: TRBJ2-7; CDR3 protein: ASSSYTSGQGVLEQY
V gene: TRBV5-1; J gene: TRBJ2-1; CDR3 protein: ASSPDRGTYNEQF
V gene: TRBV20-1; J gene: TRBJ1-5; CDR3 protein: SARDLWQGNQPQH
V gene: TRBV18; J gene: TRBJ2-3; CDR3 protein: ASSTPGVAWGDTQY
V gene: TRBV29-1; J gene: TRBJ2-7; CDR3 protein: SVKAGRDEQY
V gene: TRBV6-6; J gene: TRBJ2-1; CDR3 protein: ASSYSGLAGGRSYNEQF
V gene: TRBV11-2; J gene: TRBJ2-1; CDR3 protein: ASSLGGGLVYNEQF
V gene: TRBV19; J gene: TRBJ1-2; CDR3 protein: ASSLTTGDTYGYT
V gene: TRBV7-8; J gene: TRBJ2-5; CDR3 protein: ASSLNVVQETQY
V gene: TRBV20-1; J gene: TRBJ1-1; CDR3 protein: SARVGYTEAY
V gene: TRBV5-1; J gene: TRBJ1-2; CDR3 protein: ASSYEGQGAYGYT
V gene: TRBV19; J gene: TRBJ2-2; CDR3 protein: ASTPDGVGELF
V gene: TRBV27; J gene: TRBJ1-1; CDR3 protein: ASGKRPNTEAF
V gene: TRBV12-3/TRBV12-4; J gene: TRBJ2-2; CDR3 protein: ASSRTSGGPRAGELF
V gene: TRBV12-3/TRBV12-4; J gene: TRBJ1-3; CDR3 protein: ASSLGGQGANTIY
V gene: TRBV5-6; J gene: TRBJ2-3; CDR3 protein: ASSPQAGTSGTDTQY
V gene: TRBV6-6; J gene: TRBJ2-1; CDR3 protein: ASSYSPTPPSGVGGATGEQF
V gene: TRBV7-8; J gene: TRBJ1-4; CDR3 protein: ASSPGQGHEKLF
V gene: TRBV19; J gene: TRBJ2-3; CDR3 protein: ASSSQRGGPTDTQY
V gene: TRBV5-4; J gene: TRBJ1-1; CDR3 protein: ASSLRNMNTEAF
V gene: TRBV24-1; J gene: TRBJ2-3; CDR3 protein: ATSGAGTSGIRTDTQY
V gene: TRBV5-5; J gene: TRBJ1-1; CDR3 protein: ASRRVPDTEAF
V gene: TRBV9; J gene: TRBJ1-3; CDR3 protein: ASSVGGGDTIY
V gene: TRBV19; J gene: TRBJ1-5; CDR3 protein: ASSKTGEVQPQH
V gene: TRBV12-3/TRBV12-4; J gene: TRBJ2-5; CDR3 protein: ASSSGSGGGETQY
V gene: TRBV7-6; J gene: TRBJ1-5; CDR3 protein: ASSLGGGEKQH